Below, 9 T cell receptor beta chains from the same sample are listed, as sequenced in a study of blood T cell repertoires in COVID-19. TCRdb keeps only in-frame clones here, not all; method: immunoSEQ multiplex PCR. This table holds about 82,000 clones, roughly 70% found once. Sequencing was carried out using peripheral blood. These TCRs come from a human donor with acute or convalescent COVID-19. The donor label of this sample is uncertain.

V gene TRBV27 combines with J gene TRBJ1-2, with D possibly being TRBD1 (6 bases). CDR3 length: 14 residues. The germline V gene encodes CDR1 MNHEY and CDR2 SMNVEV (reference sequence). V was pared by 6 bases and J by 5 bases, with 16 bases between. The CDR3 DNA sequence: TGTGCCAGCAGCGGTACCCTAAGGGGGTATGGCTACACCTTC. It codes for CASSGTLRGYGYTF.

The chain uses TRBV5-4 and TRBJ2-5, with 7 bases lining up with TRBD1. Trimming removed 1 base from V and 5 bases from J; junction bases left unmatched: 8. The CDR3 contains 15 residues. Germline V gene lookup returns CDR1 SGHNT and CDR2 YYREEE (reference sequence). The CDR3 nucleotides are TGTGCCAGCAGCTTGATGACAGGGTCTTCGGAGACCCAGTACTTC. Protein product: CASSLMTGSSETQYF.

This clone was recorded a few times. CDR3 nucleotides: TGTGCCAGCAGCTTCCGGGGGGAAAGCTATGGCTACACCTTC. Translated, it gives CASSFRGESYGYTF. This rearrangement joins TRBV7-8 to TRBJ1-2, with D perhaps matching TRBD1 (5 bases). V dropped 3 bases and J dropped 4 bases, with 12 bases sitting between them. The CDR3 has 14 amino acids. Germline-derived CDR1 and CDR2 are SGHVS and FQNEAQ.

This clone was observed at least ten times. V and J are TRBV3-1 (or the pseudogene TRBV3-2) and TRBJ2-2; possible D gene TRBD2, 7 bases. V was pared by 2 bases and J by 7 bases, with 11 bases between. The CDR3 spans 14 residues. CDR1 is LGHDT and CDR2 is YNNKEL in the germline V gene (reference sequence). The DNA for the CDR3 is TGTGCCAGCAGCCAACAGGGGAGGGGCGGGGAGCTGTTTTTT. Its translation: CASSQQGRGGELFF.

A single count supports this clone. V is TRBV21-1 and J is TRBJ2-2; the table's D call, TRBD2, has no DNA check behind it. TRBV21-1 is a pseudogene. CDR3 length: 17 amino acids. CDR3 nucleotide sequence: TGTGCCAGCAGCACATGGCTGGGCGGGAGTTGCACCGGGGAGCTGTTTTTT. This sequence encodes CASSTWLGGSCTGELFF.

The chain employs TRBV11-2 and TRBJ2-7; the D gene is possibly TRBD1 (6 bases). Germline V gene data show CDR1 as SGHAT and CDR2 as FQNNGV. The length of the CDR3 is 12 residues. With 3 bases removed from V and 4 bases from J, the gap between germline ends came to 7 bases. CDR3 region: CASSFRGYEQYV. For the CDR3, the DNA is TGTGCCAGCAGCTTCAGGGGATACGAGCAGTACGTC.

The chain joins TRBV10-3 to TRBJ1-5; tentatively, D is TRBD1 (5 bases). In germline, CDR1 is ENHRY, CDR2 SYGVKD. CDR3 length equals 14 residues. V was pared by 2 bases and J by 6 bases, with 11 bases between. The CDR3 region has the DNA TGTGCCATCAGTGAGCAGGGAAGGGGTCAGCCCCAGCATTTT. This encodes CAISEQGRGQPQHF.

CDR3 bases: TGTGCCAGCAGTCACAGCAGAGATGGCTACACCTTC. It translates to CASSHSRDGYTF. The V gene is TRBV14, the J gene TRBJ1-2; no clear D gene. Between the trimmed V and J ends, which lost 6 bases and 6 bases, there was a span of 11 bases. CDR1 and CDR2 from the germline V gene are SGHDN and FVKESK. This CDR3 has 12 residues.

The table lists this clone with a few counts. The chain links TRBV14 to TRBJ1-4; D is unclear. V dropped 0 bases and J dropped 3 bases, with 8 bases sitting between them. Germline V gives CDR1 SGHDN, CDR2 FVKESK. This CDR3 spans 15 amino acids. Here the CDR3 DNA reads TGTGCCAGCAGCCAAGAGACGGCGGCTAATGAAAAACTGTTTTTT. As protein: CASSQETAANEKLFF. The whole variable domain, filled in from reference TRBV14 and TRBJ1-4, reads EAGVTQFPSHSVIEKGQTVTLRCDPISGHDNLYWYRRVMGKEIKFLLHFVKESKQDESGMPNNRFLAERTGGTYSTLKVQPAELEDSGVYFCASSQETAANEKLFFGSGTQLSVL.